This T cell receptor (beta chain) was sequenced in a study of T cells in Graves' hyperthyroidism and ophthalmopathy. Study-level results: Most thyroid clonotypes with frequency above 0.001 were detected in blood.

From RNA transcripts, TCR beta CDR3 regions were amplified. TCR CDR3 underwent first-round RT-PCR with the HTBI primer set. TCRdb passed the multiplex PCR reads through MiXCR, listing each CDR3 protein once. The profile shows about 350,000 distinct CDR3 sequences, about 15% of them singletons. This clonotype was seen many times. Its target is not known. Hyperthyroidism was newly diagnosed in patients aged 18 to 65 (duration under 2 months). Cells are PBMCs isolated from around 9.4 ml of fresh blood. The length of the CDR3 is 15 residues. Trimming removed 6 bases from V and 4 bases from J, with 16 bases in between. The germline V gene encodes CDR1 MNHNS and CDR2 SASEGT.

The V gene is TRBV6-1, the J gene TRBJ1-5, with TRBD1 as a possible D gene (5 bases). This clonotype originated in a woman aged 25 to 45 with Graves' hyperthyroidism. Sequencing was done on a sample of blood. The CDR3 is CASRQRATVNQPQHF. DNA of the CDR3: TGTGCCAGCAGGCAAAGGGCGACAGTAAATCAGCCCCAGCATTTT.